What follows is one T cell receptor (beta chain) and its context. Its antigen is as yet unknown. This record belongs to a study of shared clonotypes between healthy human individuals. Findings and limits, study-wide: Incompleteness in sorted-subset sequencing, despite large depth, was shown by rarefaction. The represented genetic and exposure-history diversity was limited by the small number of donors. Sampling covered nothing but blood. Tissue TCR repertoires likely differ from those found in blood.

V lost 9 bases and J lost 0, with 9 bases in between. The CDR3 sequence is 14 residues long. The germline CDR1 and CDR2 sequences are MNHEY and SVGAGI. For each subset, genomic DNA was distributed in equal portions over several immunoSEQ plates. Produced via immunoSEQ multiplex PCR; TCRdb's table is partial and in-frame only. The sample contains over 2 million clones, 85% to 95% of which appear only once. Sequencing was carried out using naive CD4+ T cells sorted from blood. Subset reported: CD45RA+ positively selected. The chain carries TRBV6-5 and TRBJ1-6; perhaps TRBD1 as D (6 bases). This clonotype was sampled from a man in his late teens or twenties in good health. The CDR3 sequence is CASSTGSYNSPLHF. In DNA form, the CDR3 reads TGTGCCAGTTCGACAGGCTCCTATAATTCACCCCTCCACTTT.